A single sample gave rise to the 32 T cell receptor beta chains below, sequenced in a study of response to subunit inactivated influenza vaccine. TCRdb processed the RT-PCR reads anew with MiXCR; each CDR3 protein has one entry. The sample lists about 800,000 distinct CDR3 sequences; around 20% were seen once. The starting material was PBMCs from blood, obtained less than 6 days after vaccination. The receptor set was obtained from a man between 45 and 60 years old who received an inactivated influenza vaccine.

This clonotype has at least ten counts. V is TRBV28 and J is TRBJ1-2; D is unclear. The CDR3 is made up of 13 amino acids. Trimming removed 10 bases from V and 10 bases from J, with 22 bases in between. Per the germline V gene, CDR1 is MDHEN and CDR2 is SYDVKM. DNA of the CDR3: TGTGCCACCCAAGACCCTCTGAACTTAGTCTACACCTTC. This gives the protein CATQDPLNLVYTF.

This clonotype was detected only a few times. V gene TRBV12-3 or TRBV12-4 combines with J gene TRBJ1-5; D is possibly TRBD1 (5 bases). The CDR3 runs to 14 residues. The V and J ends lost 5 bases and 2 bases respectively, with 10 bases between them. This CDR3 is CASSMGGGNQPQHF. The DNA of the CDR3 is TGTGCCAGCAGTATGGGAGGGGGCAATCAGCCCCAGCATTTT.

The CDR3 bases are TGTGCCAGCAGTTCCTCAGCGGGGGAGGAAGCTTTCTTT. Its protein product is CASSSSAGEEAFF. The J gene is TRBJ1-1, the V gene TRBV6-2 or TRBV6-3; the D gene is possibly TRBD1 (5 bases). Trimming removed 4 bases from V and 8 bases from J, with 14 bases in between. The CDR3 runs 13 residues. Germline CDR1 is MNHEY and CDR2 is SVGEGT.

This clonotype appeared a few times. V is TRBV5-5 and J is TRBJ2-1; TRBD1 agrees at 10 bases. V shed 3 bases and J 10 bases; nucleotides not matched to a gene: 7. The germline CDR1 and CDR2 sequences are SGHKS and YYEKEE (reference sequence). The CDR3 has 14 residues. CDR3 nucleotide sequence: TGTGCCAGCAGCTGGGGACAGGGGCTAAAGGAGCAGTTCTTC. Translation: CASSWGQGLKEQFF.

J is TRBJ2-1 and V is TRBV15, with D possibly being TRBD2 (6 bases). CDR3 length: 14 amino acids. Germline loops: CDR1 LNHNV, CDR2 YYDKDF (reference sequence). Trimming took off 3 bases at V and 7 bases at J, with 13 bases between the two ends. CDR3 region: CATSRGLRGNEQFF. CDR3 nucleotides: TGTGCCACCAGCAGGGGACTCCGGGGAAATGAGCAGTTCTTC.

The J gene is TRBJ1-2, the V gene TRBV28; 7 bases map to TRBD1. Germline V gene sequence: CDR1 MDHEN, CDR2 SYDVKM. J lost 4 bases, V lost 5 bases, and 7 bases had no gene match. This CDR3 comprises 14 residues. The CDR3: CASSKGTVGYGYTF. DNA of the CDR3: TGTGCCAGCAGTAAAGGGACAGTTGGCTATGGCTACACCTTC.

This clonotype was counted a few times. The chain recombines TRBV2 with TRBJ2-5, with D possibly being TRBD1 (5 bases). Per the germline V gene, CDR1 is SNHLY and CDR2 is FYNNEI. The germline V and J ends were trimmed by 8 bases and 5 bases, with 21 bases remaining between them. The CDR3 extends over 15 amino acids. In DNA, the CDR3 is TGTGCCAGCGGCGGATACGCAGGGCCCTTGGAGACCCAGTACTTC. It encodes CASGGYAGPLETQYF.

In its sample, this clonotype was seen a few times. The J gene is TRBJ2-1, the V gene TRBV11-1; 11 bases line up with TRBD1. The CDR3 has 13 residues. From germline, CDR1 is SGHAT and CDR2 FQDESV (reference sequence). V was pared by 1 base and J by 11 bases, with 1 base of the junction left unmatched. The CDR3 loop is CASSLGTGGQQFF. Here the CDR3 DNA reads TGTGCCAGCAGCTTAGGGACAGGGGGCCAGCAGTTCTTC.

In its sample, this clonotype was seen a few times. The chain is built from TRBV4-2 and TRBJ2-7; 10 positions match TRBD2. Germline trimming cut 0 bases from V and 12 bases from J; bases unmatched to any gene: 8. CDR1 is LGHNA, CDR2 YNFKEQ, per germline. The CDR3 is 14 amino acids. CDR3 sequence: CASSQDLASGSWYF. The CDR3 DNA reads as TGTGCCAGCAGCCAAGATTTGGCTAGCGGGAGCTGGTACTTC.

CDR3 bases: TGTGCCAGCAGCCGTAGGAGCTACAGGGGGCGCCTCGAAGAGACCCAGTACTTC. This sequence encodes CASSRRSYRGRLEETQYF. V is TRBV11-2 and J is TRBJ2-5; 9 nucleotides match TRBD1. Germline CDR1 and CDR2: SGHAT and FQNNGV. The ends lost 5 bases at V and 3 bases at J; junction bases unmatched: 16. The CDR3 length is 18 residues.

J is TRBJ2-3 and V is TRBV5-6; 9 bases map to TRBD2. This CDR3 is 15 amino acids long. Germline assignment: CDR1 SGHDT and CDR2 YYEEEE. Losses at the gene ends were 4 bases for V and 3 bases for J; bases not matched to a gene: 6. The chain's CDR3 is CASSAGTSKTDTQYF. Written as DNA, the CDR3 is TGTGCCAGCAGCGCCGGGACTAGCAAGACAGATACGCAGTATTTT.

The chain carries TRBV5-1 and TRBJ2-7; 12 bases are shared with TRBD2. Trimming at V came to 0 bases and at J to 1 base, leaving 5 bases not matched to a gene. The CDR3 totals 17 residues. Germline V lookup: CDR1 SGHRS, CDR2 YFSETQ. This chain's CDR3 is CASSLELAGGGSYEQYF. The CDR3 DNA follows: TGCGCCAGCAGCTTGGAACTAGCGGGAGGAGGGTCCTACGAGCAGTACTTC.

V and J are TRBV24-1 and TRBJ2-6, with TRBD1 identical over 8 bases. J was trimmed by 2 bases and V by 4 bases; bases with no gene match: 6. This CDR3 spans 17 amino acids. CDR1 KGHDR and CDR2 SFDVKD come from the germline V gene. CDR3 DNA sequence: TGTGCCACCAGTGAAAGGACAGGGCGTGCTGGGGCCAACGTCCTGACTTTC. This translates into CATSERTGRAGANVLTF.

The chain carries TRBV7-8 and TRBJ2-7, with a tentative D call TRBD1 (6 bases). In germline, CDR1 is SGHVS, CDR2 FQNEAQ. CDR3 length: 14 amino acids. The ends were cut back, 5 bases at V and 4 bases at J, with 15 bases in the middle. CDR3 protein: CASSATGPGYEQYF. The CDR3 bases are TGTGCCAGCAGCGCCACAGGGCCGGGATACGAGCAGTACTTC.

V usage is TRBV20-1 and J usage is TRBJ1-5; D possibly corresponds to TRBD1 (6 bases). There are 13 residues in the CDR3. Germline V gene lookup returns CDR1 DFQATT and CDR2 SNEGSKA (reference sequence). V lost 6 bases and J 6 bases, leaving 15 bases between the germline ends. The CDR3: CSAGSGAAQPQHF. The CDR3 region has the DNA TGCAGTGCGGGTTCGGGGGCCGCTCAGCCCCAGCATTTT.

The genes are TRBV6-1 and TRBJ1-5; perhaps TRBD1 as D (5 bases). This CDR3 has 13 residues. V was shortened by 7 bases and J by 0 bases, with 7 bases between the two germline ends. Germline V lookup: CDR1 MNHNS, CDR2 SASEGT. The CDR3 region is CASNRYSNQPQHF. The CDR3 DNA sequence: TGTGCCAGCAACAGGTATAGCAATCAGCCCCAGCATTTT.

Comments on this clonotype: One junction end disagrees with the germline gene, perhaps due to a read error. The rearrangement links TRBV20-1 to TRBJ2-3; 7 bases are a match to TRBD2. Germline V gene data show CDR1 as DFQATT and CDR2 as SNEGSKA (reference sequence). The CDR3 totals 15 residues. The CDR3 sequence is CSAGQGGLGTDTQYF. The CDR3 coding sequence is TGCAGTGCTGGGCAGGGAGGGCTCGGCACGGATACGCAGTATTTT.

The J gene is TRBJ2-1, the V gene TRBV7-2; D remains ambiguous. Germline V gives CDR1 SGHTA, CDR2 FQGNSA. The CDR3 spans 16 residues. V lost 2 bases and J 0 bases, leaving 11 bases between the germline ends. The CDR3 DNA follows: TGTGCCAGCAGCTTATCCTCCTTCAGCTCCTACAATGAGCAGTTCTTC. Its protein is CASSLSSFSSYNEQFF.

The chain is built from TRBV15 and TRBJ1-6, with 8 positions matching TRBD1. The CDR3 loop spans 13 amino acids. Germline trimming cut 6 bases from V and 8 bases from J; bases unmatched to any gene: 3. Germline V gene data show CDR1 as LNHNV and CDR2 as YYDKDF (reference sequence). The CDR3 protein is CATRDRADSPLHF. DNA of the CDR3: TGTGCCACCAGGGACAGGGCTGATTCACCCCTCCACTTT.

The chain has TRBV7-9 and TRBJ2-7; 8 bases agree with TRBD1. Germline V lookup: CDR1 SEHNR, CDR2 FQNEAQ (reference sequence). V dropped 5 bases and J dropped 2; count of bases not matched to a gene: 8. The CDR3 is made up of 15 amino acids. CDR3 region: CASSGGQAGTYEQYF. The CDR3 coding sequence is TGTGCCAGCAGCGGGGGACAGGCAGGAACCTACGAGCAGTACTTC.

This clonotype was found many times. The chain uses TRBV29-1 and TRBJ1-4; no firm D call. This CDR3 contains 11 residues. V dropped 6 bases and J dropped 8 bases, with 10 bases sitting between them. Germline V gives CDR1 SQVTM, CDR2 ANQGSEA. In DNA form, the CDR3 reads TGCAGCGTCCGATCGGGCGAAAAACTGTTTTTT. This gives the protein CSVRSGEKLFF.

The J gene is TRBJ2-7, the V gene TRBV5-1; 8 nucleotides match TRBD2. The CDR3 loop spans 16 amino acids. From germline, CDR1 is SGHRS and CDR2 YFSETQ. V was pared by 0 bases and J by 6 bases, with 11 bases of the junction left unmatched. The chain's CDR3 is CASSLGLPGLGFEQYF. The CDR3 DNA is TGCGCCAGCAGCTTGGGGTTACCGGGACTAGGCTTCGAGCAGTACTTC.

A few counts support this clonotype. This sequence joins TRBV4-2 and TRBJ1-4; D is perhaps TRBD1 (5 bases). The CDR3 runs to 15 residues. The V end lost 4 bases, the J end lost 6 bases, and 15 bases lay between the germline ends. Germline CDR1 reads LGHNA; CDR2 reads YNFKEQ. The CDR3 here is CASSPGAGRDEKLFF. For the CDR3, the DNA is TGTGCCAGCAGCCCCGGGGCGGGGAGGGATGAAAAACTGTTTTTT.

This chain uses TRBV10-3 with TRBJ2-1; 8 bases fit TRBD1. The CDR3 has 17 amino acids. Unmatched junction bases numbered 11, after V lost 2 bases and J lost 5 bases. Germline CDR1 and CDR2: ENHRY and SYGVKD. CDR3: CAISETRGAGGHNEQFF. The CDR3 bases are TGTGCCATCAGTGAGACTCGAGGGGCAGGGGGCCACAATGAGCAGTTCTTC.

The chain combines TRBV10-2 with TRBJ2-7; 10 positions match TRBD2. V lost 1 base, J lost 6 bases, and 0 bases stayed unmatched. The CDR3 totals 13 residues. CDR1 is WSHSY, CDR2 SAAADI, per germline. The CDR3 here is CASSEWTSGEQYF. The CDR3 DNA follows: TGCGCCAGCAGTGAGTGGACTAGCGGCGAGCAGTACTTC.

The rearrangement joins TRBV12-3 or TRBV12-4 to TRBJ2-2; a possible D gene is TRBD1 (6 bases). The CDR3 runs to 15 residues. Trimming removed 6 bases at V and 2 bases at J, with 13 bases between. The CDR3 here is CASRVSGANTGELFF. DNA of the CDR3: TGTGCCAGCAGGGTTTCAGGGGCAAACACCGGGGAGCTGTTTTTT.

This chain links TRBV10-3 with TRBJ2-5; 11 bases agree with TRBD2. Looked up from germline, CDR1 is ENHRY and CDR2 is SYGVKD. V shed 3 bases and J 2 bases; nucleotides not matched to a gene: 5. CDR3 length: 16 residues. CDR3 loop: CAISDWTSGYQETQYF. As DNA, the CDR3 is TGTGCCATCAGTGATTGGACTAGCGGGTATCAAGAGACCCAGTACTTC.

A few counts support this clonotype. The chain uses TRBV2 and TRBJ1-4, with D possibly being TRBD1 (6 bases). The germline V gene has CDR1 SNHLY and CDR2 FYNNEI. CDR3 length equals 14 residues. V dropped 4 bases and J dropped 5 bases, with 11 bases sitting between them. CDR3 in amino acids: CASSGRGRNEKLFF. In nucleotides, the CDR3 is TGTGCCAGCAGTGGTCGGGGGCGAAATGAAAAACTGTTTTTT.

This sequence joins TRBV11-3 and TRBJ2-1; 11 positions agree with TRBD2. The germline gives CDR1 SGHNT, CDR2 YENEEA. With V trimmed by 6 bases and J by 7 bases, 5 bases remained unmatched. The CDR3 contains 14 residues. The chain's CDR3 is CASSVAGGQNEQFF. Here the CDR3 DNA reads TGTGCCAGCAGTGTAGCGGGAGGGCAGAATGAGCAGTTCTTC.

Ten or more counts support this clonotype. The chain is built from TRBV6-1 and TRBJ2-7; 8 positions match TRBD2. Germline V gene lookup returns CDR1 MNHNS and CDR2 SASEGT. The CDR3 is 14 residues long. Trimming at V came to 8 bases and at J to 4 bases, leaving 10 bases not matched to a gene. The CDR3 DNA reads as TGTGCCAGCGCTAGCGGGCGAAAAGGTTACGAGCAGTACTTC. Translated: CASASGRKGYEQYF.

This clonotype was counted only a few times. The rearrangement links TRBV7-9 to TRBJ2-2, with TRBD1 matching over 7 bases. The CDR3 sequence is 14 residues long. Germline CDR1 SEHNR, CDR2 FQNEAQ (reference sequence). The V segment lost 10 bases and the J segment 6 bases; nucleotides outside the gene matches: 11. DNA for the CDR3: TGTGCCACCCAACCCGGACAGGCGGCCGGGGAGCTGTTTTTT. This encodes CATQPGQAAGELFF.

V gene TRBV4-3 combines with J gene TRBJ2-3; the D gene is possibly TRBD1 (6 bases). This CDR3 has 15 amino acids. V gave up 0 bases and J gave up 5 bases, with 12 bases separating them. Germline assignment: CDR1 LGHNA and CDR2 YSLEER. The CDR3 bases are TGCGCCAGCAGCCAAGACCCAGGGGCGCGAGATACGCAGTATTTT. Translation gives CASSQDPGARDTQYF.